Listed below are T cell receptor beta chains from one sample, sequenced in a study of T cells in Graves' hyperthyroidism and ophthalmopathy. Each CDR3 protein is one row after TCRdb ran MiXCR on the multiplex PCR reads. The sample shows fewer than 450,000 distinct CDR3 sequences, 15% to 20% of them seen only once. The sample was blood. Receptors originate from a woman in her twenties or thirties with Graves' hyperthyroidism that later progressed to Graves' ophthalmopathy. Both conserved end residues are trimmed from each CDR3. The order of the fields is V gene, CDR3 protein.

>TRBV27
ASSPSWGGGAWETQY
>TRBV5-5
ASSPPWRGRGYT
>TRBV19
ASSSQGITQPQH
>TRBV2
ASRTGQLTEAF
>TRBV28
ASSLYRQENSPLH
>TRBV27
ASSYGQGVYEQY
>TRBV5-1
ASSFTYTGELF
>TRBV4-1
ASSQDIGGPTDTQY
>TRBV5-6
ASSSNPGHRPSYEQY
>TRBV27
ASSFGLGSMNEQF
>TRBV28
ASGHRDSYEQY
>TRBV15
ATSIYREEDTGELF
>TRBV6-2/TRBV6-3
ASSYRQSRAGGRYEQY
>TRBV11-2
ASSLDSGRREQF
>TRBV28
ASRTGAVSYEQY
>TRBV7-9
ASSLLAEGLRGEKLF
>TRBV12-3/TRBV12-4
ASSYRVGANVLT
>TRBV5-1
ASSLAPTADNQPQH
>TRBV7-9
ASSSGREYNEQF
>TRBV20-1
SAITGDDTDTQY
>TRBV7-6
ASSLGFKNTQY
>TRBV5-1
ASSSETGGIGELF
>TRBV6-1
ASSLRLKGTDTQY
>TRBV2
ASSYGTASGNTIY
>TRBV3-1
ASSRDSAYEQY
>TRBV20-1
SARSSFYEQY
>TRBV28
ASSLAGAFNEQF
>TRBV2
ASSFVQGKGGNQPQH
>TRBV27
ASSPGQGDYGYT
>TRBV20-1
SAADRGLAGTDTQY
>TRBV20-1
SACLLLAGDQDTQY
>TRBV6-2/TRBV6-3
ASSPNTYTYEQY
>TRBV2
ASSEEGALT
>TRBV27
ASSLSRHSYEQY
>TRBV2
ASKLTTGPGEKLF
>TRBV12-3/TRBV12-4
ASSIPGLAPTYNEQF
>TRBV4-1
ASSQGGRASQETQY
>TRBV27
AIAAGMNTEAF
>TRBV7-9
ASSPGRSAPRGTEAF
>TRBV5-6
ASGTGASTEAF
>TRBV4-1
ASSQDRHLAGSDTQY
>TRBV29-1
SVDGLTRYNEQF
>TRBV19
ASSGQVISSYNEQF
>TRBV7-9
ASSSTGGEVFVEKLF
>TRBV19
ASSIPGTVLQAF
>TRBV4-1
ASSQGGPAEAF
>TRBV28
ASSLDRTGSYEQY
>TRBV6-2/TRBV6-3
ASSFDPITEAF
>TRBV2
ASRYYGGVYNEQF
>TRBV27
ASSARDRGIDTQY
>TRBV2
ASRTHRGTNYGYT
>TRBV28
ASSPPTGLYGYT
>TRBV6-5
ASSYSYLGGANTDTQY
>TRBV28
ASRGSTGGSEKLF
>TRBV19
ASRLRTGGKSVFQPQH
>TRBV28
ASSLPGVHNSPLH
>TRBV5-1
ASSLGDGKTQY
>TRBV27
ASSTSVDTYNEQF